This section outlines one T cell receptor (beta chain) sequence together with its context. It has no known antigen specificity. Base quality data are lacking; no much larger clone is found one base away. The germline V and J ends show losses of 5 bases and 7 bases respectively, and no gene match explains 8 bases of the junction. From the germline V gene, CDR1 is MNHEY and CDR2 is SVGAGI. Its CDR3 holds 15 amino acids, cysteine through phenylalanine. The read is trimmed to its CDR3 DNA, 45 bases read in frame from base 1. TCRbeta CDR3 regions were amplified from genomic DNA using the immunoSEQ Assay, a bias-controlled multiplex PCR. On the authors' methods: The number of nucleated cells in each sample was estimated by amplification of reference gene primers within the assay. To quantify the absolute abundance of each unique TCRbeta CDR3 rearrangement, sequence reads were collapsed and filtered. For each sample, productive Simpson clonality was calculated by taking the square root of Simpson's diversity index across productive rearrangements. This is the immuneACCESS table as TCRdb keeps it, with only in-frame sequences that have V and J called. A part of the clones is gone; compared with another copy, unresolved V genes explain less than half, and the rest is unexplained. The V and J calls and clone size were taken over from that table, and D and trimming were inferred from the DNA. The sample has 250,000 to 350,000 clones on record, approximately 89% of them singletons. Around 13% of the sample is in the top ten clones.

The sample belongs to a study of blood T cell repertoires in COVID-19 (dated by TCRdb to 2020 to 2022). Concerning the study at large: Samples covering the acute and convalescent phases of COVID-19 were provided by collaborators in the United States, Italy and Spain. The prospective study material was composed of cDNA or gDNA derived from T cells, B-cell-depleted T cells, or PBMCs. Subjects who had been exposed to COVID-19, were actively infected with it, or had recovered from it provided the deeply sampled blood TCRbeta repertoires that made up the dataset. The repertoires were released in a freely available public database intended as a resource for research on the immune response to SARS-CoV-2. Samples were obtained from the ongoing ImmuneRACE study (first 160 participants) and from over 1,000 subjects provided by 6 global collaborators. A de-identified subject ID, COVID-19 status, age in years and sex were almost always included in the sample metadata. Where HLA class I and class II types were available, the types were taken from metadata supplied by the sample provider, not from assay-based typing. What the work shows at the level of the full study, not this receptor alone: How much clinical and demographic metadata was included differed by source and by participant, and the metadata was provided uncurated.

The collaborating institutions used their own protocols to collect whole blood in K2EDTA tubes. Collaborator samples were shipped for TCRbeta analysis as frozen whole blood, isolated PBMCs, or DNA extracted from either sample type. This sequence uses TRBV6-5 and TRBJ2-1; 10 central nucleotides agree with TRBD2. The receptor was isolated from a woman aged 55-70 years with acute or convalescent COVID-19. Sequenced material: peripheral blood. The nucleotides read TGTGCCAGCAGTCGCCCAGCGGGAGGGCCGAATGAGCAGTTCTTC. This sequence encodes CASSRPAGGPNEQFF.